This T cell receptor (beta chain) originates from a study of T cell responses to AZD1222 COVID-19 vaccine. Data came from immunoSEQ multiplex PCR; TCRdb stores just in-frame clones and leaves some out. The table shows around 50,000 clones, with approximately 86% occurring only once. The V end lost 3 bases, the J end lost 6 bases, and 16 bases lay between the germline ends. The CDR3 is 15 amino acids. Germline V gene sequence: CDR1 SGDLS, CDR2 YYNGEE. Material: peripheral blood, obtained on day 0 of AZD1222 vaccination. The sequence came from an adult in good health. The rearrangement joins TRBV9 to TRBJ2-1, with a weak D call TRBD2 (6 bases). CDR3 DNA sequence: TGTGCCAGCAGCGCCTACACCGGGAGTACCAATGAGCAGTTCTTC. Its protein product is CASSAYTGSTNEQFF.